The clone carrying this TCR beta chain came up many times. Its specificity is not known. Each CDR3 protein is one row after TCRdb ran MiXCR on the RACE reads. The sample comprises some 110,000 distinct CDR3 sequences, around 10% of which are singletons, and more than 1.3% rests with the top ten. The data originate from a study of human T cells and chemical hapten exposure. Overall study: DPC (0.01%) was patch tested on the upper back and read at 6 days.

Study observations and caveats: Given that the donors had alopecia, their immune response may differ from that seen in healthy people.

V lost 3 bases, J lost 6 bases, and 9 bases lay in between. Germline V gene data show CDR1 as WNHNN and CDR2 as SYGVQD (reference sequence). This CDR3 has 14 amino acids. Time point indicated: patch test 1, 2 weeks after DPC sensitization. Treatment meaning: therapeutic diphenylcyclopropenone sensitization with weekly scalp DPC. The specimen was whole blood, collected in connection with sensitization to the hapten diphenylcyclopropenone (DPC). The chain couples TRBV10-1 to TRBJ1-6; no definite D call. The sequence was collected from a woman aged 45-65 years with alopecia areata. Some clones in this sample may be carry-over from other donors' samples. The CDR3 nucleotides read TGCGCCAGCAGTGAAAGACTGACTAATTCACCCCTCCACTTT. As protein: CASSERLTNSPLHF.